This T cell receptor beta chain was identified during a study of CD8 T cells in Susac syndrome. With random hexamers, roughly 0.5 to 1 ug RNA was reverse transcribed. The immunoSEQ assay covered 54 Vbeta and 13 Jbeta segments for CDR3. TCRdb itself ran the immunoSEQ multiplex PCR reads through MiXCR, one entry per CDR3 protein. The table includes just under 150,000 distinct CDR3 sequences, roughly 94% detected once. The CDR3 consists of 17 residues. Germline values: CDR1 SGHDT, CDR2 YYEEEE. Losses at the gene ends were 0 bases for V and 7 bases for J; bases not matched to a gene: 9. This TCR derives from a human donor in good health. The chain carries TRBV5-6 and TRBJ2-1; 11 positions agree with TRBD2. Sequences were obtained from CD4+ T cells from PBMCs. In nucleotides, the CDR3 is TGTGCCAGCAGCTTGGCGGTAGCGGGAGGGCCGCGAAATGAGCAGTTCTTC. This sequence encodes CASSLAVAGGPRNEQFF.